These 11 T cell receptor beta chains came from one sample sequenced in a study of T-cell reconstitution after alpha-beta-depleted transplantation in children. The library targeted TCRbeta and was prepared with unique molecular identifiers. TCRdb ran MiXCR on the PCR reads and lists one entry per CDR3 protein. Of around 580,000 distinct CDR3 sequences listed, 27% are singletons. Material: PBMCs, obtained before TCRalphabeta/CD19-depleted stem cell transplant. The receptors come from a boy younger than two with Wiskott-Aldrich syndrome, due to receive a stem cell transplant.

The chain is built from TRBV5-1 and TRBJ1-2; no reliable D call. Per germline, CDR1 SGHRS and CDR2 YFSETQ. Trimming stripped 2 bases from V and 2 bases from J, with 10 bases between. The CDR3 is made up of 14 amino acids. The CDR3 protein is CASSFVPGNYGYTF. CDR3 bases: TGCGCCAGCAGCTTTGTACCGGGCAACTATGGCTACACCTTC.

The rearrangement uses TRBV12-3 or TRBV12-4 and TRBJ1-1; perhaps TRBD1 as D (5 bases). The CDR3 covers 15 residues. V was pared by 8 bases and J by 2 bases, with 18 bases between. The CDR3 loop reads CASSLSGTANTEAFF. CDR3 sequence (DNA): TGTGCCAGCTCTCTTTCCGGGACGGCAAACACTGAAGCTTTCTTT.

In this sample, this clonotype turned up a few times. The V and J genes are TRBV10-3 and TRBJ2-2; the match to TRBD2 covers 9 bases. Germline loops: CDR1 ENHRY, CDR2 SYGVKD. Unmatched junction bases numbered 7, after V lost 5 bases and J lost 6 bases. This CDR3 region has 15 residues. The CDR3, as DNA: TGTGCCATCAGTCGGATAGCGGGAGTAGCCGGGGAGCTGTTTTTT. This codes for CAISRIAGVAGELFF.

This clonotype was seen only a few times. Written as DNA, the CDR3 is TGTGCCAGCAGCGACCGACTTACCGGGGAGCTGTTTTTT. Translation gives CASSDRLTGELFF. The gene calls are TRBV5-6 and TRBJ2-2; D not resolved. Germline assignment: CDR1 SGHDT and CDR2 YYEEEE. V was cut by 4 bases and J by 5 bases, with 9 bases left in between. The CDR3 is 13 amino acids.

The genes are TRBV3-1 and TRBJ1-4; D is ambiguous. The CDR3 covers 16 residues. Trimming took off 1 base at V and 5 bases at J, with 14 bases between the two ends. The germline gives CDR1 LGHDT, CDR2 YNNKEL (reference sequence). DNA of the CDR3: TGTGCCAGCAGCCAAGTTTCGAGGACTGGGAATGAAAAACTGTTTTTT. Its translation is CASSQVSRTGNEKLFF.

The CDR3: CASTPEGARYEQYF. CDR3 DNA sequence: TGTGCCAGCACCCCCGAGGGGGCTCGGTACGAGCAGTACTTC. The chain joins TRBV12-3 or TRBV12-4 to TRBJ2-7; 7 bases map to TRBD1. CDR3 size: 14 residues. V trimming: 7 bases; J trimming: 4 bases; junction bases outside the gene matches: 10.

V gene TRBV5-1 combines with J gene TRBJ2-1; 8 bases are a match to TRBD1. Germline loops: CDR1 SGHRS, CDR2 YFSETQ. The trim removed 3 bases at V and 9 bases at J, leaving 11 bases unmatched. The CDR3 runs to 15 residues. The DNA for the CDR3 is TGCGCCAGCAGCTCTTCGAGGACAGGGATGAGTGAGCAGTTCTTC. This sequence encodes CASSSSRTGMSEQFF.

This chain joins TRBV24-1 and TRBJ2-3; D is uncertain. The CDR3 runs 16 residues. Germline V CDR1 and CDR2: KGHDR, SFDVKD. Trimming pared 4 bases from V and 5 bases from J, leaving 18 bases between. CDR3 coding DNA: TGTGCCACCAGTGACCCCATTATGACCTCGGTAGATACGCAGTATTTT. This gives the protein CATSDPIMTSVDTQYF.

The chain carries TRBV15 and TRBJ2-7; no clear D. Germline V gives CDR1 LNHNV, CDR2 YYDKDF (reference sequence). The length of the CDR3 is 16 residues. Trimming shortened V by 5 bases and J by 0 bases, and 17 bases separated the two germline ends. The CDR3 DNA sequence: TGTGCCACCAGCCCAAAGAAACCCTCCTACTCCTACGAGCAGTACTTC. It codes for CATSPKKPSYSYEQYF.

The rearrangement joins TRBV5-1 to TRBJ2-2; TRBD2 aligns across 7 bases. The CDR3 is 15 amino acids. The ends lost 4 bases at V and 4 bases at J; junction bases unmatched: 7. Germline loops: CDR1 SGHRS, CDR2 YFSETQ. The CDR3 DNA is TGCGCCAGCAGCAGGGGAGCTAGCGGCACCGGGGAGCTGTTTTTT. Protein: CASSRGASGTGELFF. Full variable domain (outside the CDR3, taken from reference TRBV5-1 and TRBJ2-2): KAGVTQTPRYLIKTRGQQVTLSCSPISGHRSVSWYQQTPGQGLQFLFEYFSETQRNKGNFPGRFSGRQFSNSRSEMNVSTLELGDSALYLCASSRGASGTGELFFGEGSRLTVL.

The DNA of the CDR3 is TGCGCCAGCAGCTTCACTACCCCGTACGACAGTGAGCAGTTCTTC. It yields the protein CASSFTTPYDSEQFF. V is TRBV5-1 and J is TRBJ2-1; maybe TRBD1 (5 bases). The CDR3 totals 15 residues. The V gene's germline CDR1 is SGHRS and CDR2 YFSETQ. Trimming stripped 2 bases from V and 9 bases from J, with 18 bases between.